This T cell receptor beta chain was found in a study of blood T cell repertoires in COVID-19. Study background: Samples representing acute and convalescent COVID-19 were sourced from the United States, Italy and Spain.

Some clones are missing from TCRdb's copy, which holds only in-frame ones; the method was immunoSEQ multiplex PCR. The repertoire holds about 260,000 clones, with around 84% as singletons. This CDR3 spans 14 amino acids. The germline CDR1 and CDR2 sequences are SNHLY and FYNNEI. J gave up 5 bases and V 7 bases, and 7 bases lay outside the gene matches. Sequences were obtained from peripheral blood. The TCR sequence derives from a woman aged 35 to 49 who had recovered from COVID-19. J is TRBJ2-2 and V is TRBV2; TRBD2 agrees at 7 bases. CDR3 DNA: TGTGCCAGCACAGGAGGGAGGGCTACCGGGGAGCTGTTTTTT. Protein: CASTGGRATGELFF.